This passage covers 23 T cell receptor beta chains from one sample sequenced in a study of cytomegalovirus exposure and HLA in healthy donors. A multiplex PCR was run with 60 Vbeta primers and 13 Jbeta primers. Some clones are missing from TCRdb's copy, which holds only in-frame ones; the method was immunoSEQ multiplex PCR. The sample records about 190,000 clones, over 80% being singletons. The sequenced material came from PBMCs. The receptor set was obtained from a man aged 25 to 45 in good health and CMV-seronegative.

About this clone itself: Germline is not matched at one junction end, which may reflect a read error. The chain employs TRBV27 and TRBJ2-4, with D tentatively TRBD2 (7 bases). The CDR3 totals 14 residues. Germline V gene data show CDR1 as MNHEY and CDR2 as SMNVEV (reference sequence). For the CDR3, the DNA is TGTGCCAGCAGTTTCGGGGGGCCCAAAAACAGTCAGTACTTC. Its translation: CASSFGGPKNSQYF.

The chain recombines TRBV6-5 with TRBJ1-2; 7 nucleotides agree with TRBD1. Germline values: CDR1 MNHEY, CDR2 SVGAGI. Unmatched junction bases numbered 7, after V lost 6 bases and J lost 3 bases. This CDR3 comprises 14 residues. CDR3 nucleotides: TGTGCCAGCAGCCACAAACAGGGGTACTATGGCTACACCTTC. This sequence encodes CASSHKQGYYGYTF.

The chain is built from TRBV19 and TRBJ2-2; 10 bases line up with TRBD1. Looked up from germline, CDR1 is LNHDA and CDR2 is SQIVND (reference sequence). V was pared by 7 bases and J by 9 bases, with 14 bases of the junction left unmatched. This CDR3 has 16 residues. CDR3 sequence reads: CASTTLGTGAFRELFF. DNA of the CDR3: TGTGCCAGTACCACCCTCGGGACAGGGGCTTTCCGGGAGCTGTTTTTT.

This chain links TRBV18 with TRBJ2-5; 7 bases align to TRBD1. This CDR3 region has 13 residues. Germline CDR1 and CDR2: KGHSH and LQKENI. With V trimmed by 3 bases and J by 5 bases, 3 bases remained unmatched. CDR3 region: CASSPTGSETQYF. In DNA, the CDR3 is TGTGCCAGCTCACCGACAGGGTCGGAGACCCAGTACTTC.

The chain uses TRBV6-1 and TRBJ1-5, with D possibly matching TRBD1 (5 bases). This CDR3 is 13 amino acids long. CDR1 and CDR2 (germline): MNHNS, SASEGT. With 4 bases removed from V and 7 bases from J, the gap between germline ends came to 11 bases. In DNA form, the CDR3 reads TGTGCCAGCAGTGGGCAGGGAGGACAGCCCCAGCATTTT. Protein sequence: CASSGQGGQPQHF.

The CDR3, as DNA: TGTGCCAGCAGCCGGGTCCTCAGGGCTGAAGCTTTCTTT. Its translation: CASSRVLRAEAFF. V gene TRBV6-6 combines with J gene TRBJ1-1; D might be TRBD1 (5 bases). CDR3 size: 13 residues. CDR1 and CDR2 (germline): MNHNY, SVGAGI (reference sequence). Trimming shortened V by 6 bases and J by 6 bases, and 14 bases separated the two germline ends.

This CDR3 is CASSGQGAMGGNTIYF. CDR3 coding DNA: TGCGCCAGCAGCGGGCAGGGGGCAATGGGAGGAAACACCATATATTTT. The chain has TRBV5-1 and TRBJ1-3; 8 bases align to TRBD1. Looked up from germline, CDR1 is SGHRS and CDR2 is YFSETQ. The CDR3 is 16 amino acids. J was trimmed by 4 bases and V by 4 bases; bases with no gene match: 10.

Here the CDR3 DNA reads TGCGCCAGCAGTGAGTTAGGTTTCCAGGGGCGGAGCTCCTACAATGAGCAGTTCTTC. Encoded protein: CASSELGFQGRSSYNEQFF. This rearrangement joins TRBV10-1 to TRBJ2-1; perhaps TRBD1 as D (6 bases). CDR1 is WNHNN and CDR2 is SYGVQD in the germline V gene (reference sequence). There are 19 residues in the CDR3. The V end was cut by 1 base, the J end by 0 bases, with 19 bases between.

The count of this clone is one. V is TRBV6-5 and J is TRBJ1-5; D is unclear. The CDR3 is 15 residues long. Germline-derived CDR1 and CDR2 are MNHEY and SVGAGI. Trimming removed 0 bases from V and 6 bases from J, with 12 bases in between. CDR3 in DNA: TGTGCCAGCAGTTACTCGATCGAGGGCCTTCAGCCCCAGCATTTT. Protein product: CASSYSIEGLQPQHF.

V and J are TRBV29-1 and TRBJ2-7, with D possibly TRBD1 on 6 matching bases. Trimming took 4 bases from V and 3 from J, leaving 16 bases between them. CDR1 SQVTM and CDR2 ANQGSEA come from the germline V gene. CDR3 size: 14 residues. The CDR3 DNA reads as TGCAGCGTTGCCCCAGGGGCGGGTAACTACGAGCAGTACTTC. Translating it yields CSVAPGAGNYEQYF.

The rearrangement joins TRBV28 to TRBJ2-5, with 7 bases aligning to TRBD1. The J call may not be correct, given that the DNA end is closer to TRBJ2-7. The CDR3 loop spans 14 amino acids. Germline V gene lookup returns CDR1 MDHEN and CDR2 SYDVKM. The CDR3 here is CASSQTTGSYEQYF. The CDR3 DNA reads TGTGCCAGCAGCCAAACGACAGGGTCCTACGAGCAGTACTTC.

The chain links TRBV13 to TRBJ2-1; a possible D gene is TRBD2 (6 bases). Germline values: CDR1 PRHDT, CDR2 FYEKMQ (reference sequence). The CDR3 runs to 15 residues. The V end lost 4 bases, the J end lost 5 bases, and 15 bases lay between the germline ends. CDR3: CASSSAGTSNNEQFF. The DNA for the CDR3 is TGTGCCAGCAGCTCCGCCGGGACTTCAAACAATGAGCAGTTCTTC.

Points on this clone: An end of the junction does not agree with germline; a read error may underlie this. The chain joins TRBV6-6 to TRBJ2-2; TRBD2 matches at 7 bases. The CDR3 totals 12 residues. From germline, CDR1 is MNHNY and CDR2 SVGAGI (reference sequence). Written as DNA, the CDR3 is TGTGCCAGCAGTTACGGGAGGGAGGGTTTGCTTTTT. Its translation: CASSYGREGLLF.

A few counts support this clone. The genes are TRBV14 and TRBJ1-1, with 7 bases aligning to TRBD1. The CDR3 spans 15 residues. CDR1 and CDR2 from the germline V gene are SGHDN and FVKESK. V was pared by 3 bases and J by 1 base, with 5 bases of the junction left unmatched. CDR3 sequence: CASSHGQARNTEAFF. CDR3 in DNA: TGTGCCAGCAGCCATGGACAGGCGCGGAACACTGAAGCTTTCTTT.

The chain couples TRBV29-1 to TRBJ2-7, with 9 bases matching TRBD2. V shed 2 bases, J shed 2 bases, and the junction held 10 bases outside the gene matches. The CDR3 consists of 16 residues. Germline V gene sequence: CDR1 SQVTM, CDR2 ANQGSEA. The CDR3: CSVESPASGEAYEQYF. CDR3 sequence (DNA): TGCAGCGTTGAAAGTCCCGCTAGCGGGGAAGCCTACGAGCAGTACTTC.

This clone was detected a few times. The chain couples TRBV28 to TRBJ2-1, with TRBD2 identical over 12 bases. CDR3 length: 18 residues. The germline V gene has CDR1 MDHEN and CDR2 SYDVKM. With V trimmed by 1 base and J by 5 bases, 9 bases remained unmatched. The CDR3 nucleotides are TGTGCCAGCAGTTTATTCCCCGCAAGGACTAGCGGGAACAATGAGCAGTTCTTC. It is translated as CASSLFPARTSGNNEQFF.

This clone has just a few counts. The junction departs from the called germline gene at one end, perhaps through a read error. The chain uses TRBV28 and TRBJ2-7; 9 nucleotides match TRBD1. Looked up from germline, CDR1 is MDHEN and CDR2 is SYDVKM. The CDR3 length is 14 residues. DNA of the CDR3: TGTGCCAGCAGTTCCGCGGGACAGGGTTTTATTGGGGGCTTC. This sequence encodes CASSSAGQGFIGGF.

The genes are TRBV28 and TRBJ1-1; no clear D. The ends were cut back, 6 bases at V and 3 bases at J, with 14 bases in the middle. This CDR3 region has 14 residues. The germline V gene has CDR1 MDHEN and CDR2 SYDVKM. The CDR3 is CASSPPLAYTEAFF. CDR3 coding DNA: TGTGCCAGCAGCCCCCCTTTGGCCTACACTGAAGCTTTCTTT.

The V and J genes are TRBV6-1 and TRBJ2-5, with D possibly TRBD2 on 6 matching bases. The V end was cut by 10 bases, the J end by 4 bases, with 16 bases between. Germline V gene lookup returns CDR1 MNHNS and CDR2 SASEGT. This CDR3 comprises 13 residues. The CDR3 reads CATMRGQIETQYF. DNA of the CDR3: TGTGCCACAATGCGGGGTCAAATAGAGACCCAGTACTTC.

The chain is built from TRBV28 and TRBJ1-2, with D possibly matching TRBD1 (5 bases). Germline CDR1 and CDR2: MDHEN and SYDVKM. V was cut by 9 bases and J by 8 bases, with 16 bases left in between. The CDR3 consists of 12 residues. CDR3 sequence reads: CASSPLRVGYTF. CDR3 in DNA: TGTGCCAGTTCCCCGCTCAGGGTAGGCTACACCTTC.

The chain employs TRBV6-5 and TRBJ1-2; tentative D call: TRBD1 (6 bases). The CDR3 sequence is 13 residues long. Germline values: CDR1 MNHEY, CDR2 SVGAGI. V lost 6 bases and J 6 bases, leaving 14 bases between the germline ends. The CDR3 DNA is TGTGCCAGCAGCCGGACAGAGAAGCATGGCTACACCTTC. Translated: CASSRTEKHGYTF.

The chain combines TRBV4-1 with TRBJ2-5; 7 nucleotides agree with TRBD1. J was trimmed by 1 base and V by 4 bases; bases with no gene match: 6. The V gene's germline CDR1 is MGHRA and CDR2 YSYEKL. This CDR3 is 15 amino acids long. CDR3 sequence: CASSPSRGLQETQYF. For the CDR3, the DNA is TGCGCCAGCAGCCCCTCAAGGGGGCTCCAAGAGACCCAGTACTTC.

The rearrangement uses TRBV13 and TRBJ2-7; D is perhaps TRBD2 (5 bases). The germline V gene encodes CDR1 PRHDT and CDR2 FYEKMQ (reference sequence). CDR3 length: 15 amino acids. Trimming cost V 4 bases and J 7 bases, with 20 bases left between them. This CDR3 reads CASSSLVDASGEQYF. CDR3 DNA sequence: TGTGCCAGCAGCTCCCTTGTGGACGCCTCGGGGGAGCAGTACTTC. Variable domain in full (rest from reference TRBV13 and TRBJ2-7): AAGVIQSPRHLIKEKRETATLKCYPIPRHDTVYWYQQGPGQDPQFLISFYEKMQSDKGSIPDRFSAQQFSDYHSELNMSSLELGDSALYFCASSSLVDASGEQYFGPGTRLTVT.